The T cell receptor beta chain under discussion was sequenced for a study of CD8 T cells in Susac syndrome. The overall study: There were five or six sequenced Susac syndrome patients with active disease and about eight in remission. Treatment status at blood draw for the Susac syndrome patients was therapy-naive, corticosteroids, or intravenous immunoglobulin alone.

A word on this clonotype: Its antigen is unknown.

V was shortened by 6 bases and J by 10 bases, with 21 bases between the two germline ends. The CDR3 runs to 14 residues. When the RNA was reverse transcribed, random hexamers were used with an input of roughly 0.5 to 1 ug. Each CDR3 protein is one row after TCRdb ran MiXCR on the immunoSEQ multiplex PCR reads. The data show about 190,000 distinct CDR3 sequences, about 95% seen once. Sequencing of TCR beta, carried out with a high-throughput approach, was applied to CD8+ and CD4+ T cells from the blood. Whole-study results and caveats: Detection of Susac-specific public clones gave around 16 in total CD8+ repertoires and about 5 in CD8+ TEMRA repertoires.

This chain joins TRBV12-3 or TRBV12-4 and TRBJ1-1, with D perhaps matching TRBD1 (5 bases). The TCR was taken from a human donor with Susac syndrome. Material for sequencing was CD8+ T cells from PBMCs. CDR3 in amino acids: CASSHKDITGSAFF. The CDR3 bases are TGTGCCAGCAGCCATAAGGACATCACGGGATCAGCTTTCTTT.